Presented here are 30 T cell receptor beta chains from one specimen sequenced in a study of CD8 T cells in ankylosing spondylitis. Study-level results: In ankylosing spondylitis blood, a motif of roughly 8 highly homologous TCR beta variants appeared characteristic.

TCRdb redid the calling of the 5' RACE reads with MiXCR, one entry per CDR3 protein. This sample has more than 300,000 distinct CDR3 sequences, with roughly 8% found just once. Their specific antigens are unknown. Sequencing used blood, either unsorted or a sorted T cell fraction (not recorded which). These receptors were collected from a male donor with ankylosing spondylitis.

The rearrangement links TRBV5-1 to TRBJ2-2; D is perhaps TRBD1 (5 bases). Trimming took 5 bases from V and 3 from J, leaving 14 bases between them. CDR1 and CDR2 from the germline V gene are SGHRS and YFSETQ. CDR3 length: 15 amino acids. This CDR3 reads CASRGALTDTGELFF. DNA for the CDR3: TGCGCCAGCAGAGGGGCCCTTACGGACACCGGGGAGCTGTTTTTT.

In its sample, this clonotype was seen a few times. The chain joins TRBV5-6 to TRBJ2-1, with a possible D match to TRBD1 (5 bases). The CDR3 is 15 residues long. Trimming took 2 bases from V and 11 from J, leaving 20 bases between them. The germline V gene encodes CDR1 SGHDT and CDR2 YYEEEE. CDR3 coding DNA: TGTGCCAGCAGCTTTTGGGCAGGGAATATGATTCAGCAGTTCTTC. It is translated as CASSFWAGNMIQQFF. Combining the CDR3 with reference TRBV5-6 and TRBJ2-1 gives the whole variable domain DAGVTQSPTHLIKTRGQQVTLRCSPKSGHDTVSWYQQALGQGPQFIFQYYEEEERQRGNFPDRFSGHQFPNYSSELNVNALLLGDSALYLCASSFWAGNMIQQFFGPGTRLTVL.

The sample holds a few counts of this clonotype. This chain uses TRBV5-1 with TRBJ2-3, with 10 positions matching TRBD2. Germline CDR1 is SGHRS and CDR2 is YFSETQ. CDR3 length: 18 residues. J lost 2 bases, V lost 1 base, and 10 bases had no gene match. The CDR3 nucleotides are TGCGCCAGCAGCTTGATGAGGCTAGCGGGAGTTTACACAGATACGCAGTATTTT. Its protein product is CASSLMRLAGVYTDTQYF.

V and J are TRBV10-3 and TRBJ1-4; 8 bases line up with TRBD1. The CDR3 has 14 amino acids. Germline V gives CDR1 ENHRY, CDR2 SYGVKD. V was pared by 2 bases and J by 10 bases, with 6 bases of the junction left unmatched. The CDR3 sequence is CAISEATGARKLFF. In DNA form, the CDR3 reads TGTGCCATCAGTGAGGCGACAGGGGCGAGAAAACTGTTTTTT.

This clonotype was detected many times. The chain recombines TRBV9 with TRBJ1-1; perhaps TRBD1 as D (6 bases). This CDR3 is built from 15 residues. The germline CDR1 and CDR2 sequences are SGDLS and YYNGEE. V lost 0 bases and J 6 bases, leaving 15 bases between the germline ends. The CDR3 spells CASSVDPGATSEAFF. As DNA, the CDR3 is TGTGCCAGCAGCGTAGATCCGGGGGCGACTTCTGAAGCTTTCTTT.

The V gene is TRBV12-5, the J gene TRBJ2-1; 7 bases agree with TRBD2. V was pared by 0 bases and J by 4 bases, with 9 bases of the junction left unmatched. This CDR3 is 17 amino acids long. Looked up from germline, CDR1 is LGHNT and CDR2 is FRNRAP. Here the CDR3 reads CASGLVMAGEQYNEQFF. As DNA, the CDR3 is TGTGCTAGTGGTTTGGTAATGGCGGGAGAACAATACAATGAGCAGTTCTTC.

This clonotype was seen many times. The CDR3 nucleotides are TGTGCCAGTAGCAGGGGACCCATGGATCAGCCCCAGCATTTT. As protein: CASSRGPMDQPQHF. The chain links TRBV19 to TRBJ1-5; tentatively, D is TRBD1 (6 bases). The CDR3 runs 14 residues. V was trimmed by 6 bases and J by 5 bases, leaving 14 bases between them. Germline assignment: CDR1 LNHDA and CDR2 SQIVND (reference sequence).

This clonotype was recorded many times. This CDR3 is CASLTPSGSNEQFF. The CDR3 nucleotides read TGTGCCAGCCTCACGCCTAGCGGGTCCAATGAGCAGTTCTTC. This rearrangement joins TRBV28 to TRBJ2-1; TRBD2 agrees at 8 bases. Looked up from germline, CDR1 is MDHEN and CDR2 is SYDVKM. V was pared by 8 bases and J by 6 bases, with 9 bases of the junction left unmatched. The CDR3 contains 14 residues.

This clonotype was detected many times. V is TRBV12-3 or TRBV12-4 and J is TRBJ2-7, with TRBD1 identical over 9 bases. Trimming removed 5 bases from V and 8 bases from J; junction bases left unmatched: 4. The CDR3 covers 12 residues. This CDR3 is CASSGDRAQQYF. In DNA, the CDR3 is TGTGCCAGCAGTGGGGACAGGGCCCAGCAGTACTTC.

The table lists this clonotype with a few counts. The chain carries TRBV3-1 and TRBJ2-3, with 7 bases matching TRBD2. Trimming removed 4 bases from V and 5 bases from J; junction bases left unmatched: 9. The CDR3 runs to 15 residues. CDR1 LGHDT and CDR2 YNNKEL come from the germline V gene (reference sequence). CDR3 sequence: CASSPPGGVGDTQYF. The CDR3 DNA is TGTGCCAGCAGCCCCCCGGGGGGAGTCGGAGATACGCAGTATTTT.

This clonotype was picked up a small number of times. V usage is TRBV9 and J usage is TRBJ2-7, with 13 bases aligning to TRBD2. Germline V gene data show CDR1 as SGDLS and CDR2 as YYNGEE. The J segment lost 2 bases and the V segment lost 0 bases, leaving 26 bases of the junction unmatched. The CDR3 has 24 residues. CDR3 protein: CASSVGGAAPDGLAGAKRPYEQYF. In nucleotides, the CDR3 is TGTGCCAGCAGCGTAGGGGGGGCAGCCCCTGACGGACTAGCGGGAGCGAAGAGACCCTACGAGCAGTACTTC.

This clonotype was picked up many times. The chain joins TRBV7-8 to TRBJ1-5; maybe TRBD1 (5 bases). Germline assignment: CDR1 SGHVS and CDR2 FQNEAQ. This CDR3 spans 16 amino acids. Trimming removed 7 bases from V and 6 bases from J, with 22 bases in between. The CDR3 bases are TGTGCCAGCACCCTCCTAATGGGTAGGGGAGGTCAGCCCCAGCATTTT. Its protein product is CASTLLMGRGGQPQHF. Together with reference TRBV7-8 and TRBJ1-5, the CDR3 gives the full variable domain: GAGVSQSPRYKVAKRGQDVALRCDPISGHVSLFWYQQALGQGPEFLTYFQNEAQLDKSGLPSDRFFAERPEGSVSTLKIQRTQQEDSAVYLCASTLLMGRGGQPQHFGDGTRLSIL.

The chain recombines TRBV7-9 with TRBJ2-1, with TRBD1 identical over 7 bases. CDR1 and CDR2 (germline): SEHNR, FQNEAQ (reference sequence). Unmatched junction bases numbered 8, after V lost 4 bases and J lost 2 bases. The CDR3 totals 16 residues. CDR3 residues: CASSSIDGTAYNEQFF. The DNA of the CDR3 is TGTGCCAGCAGCTCAATAGACGGGACAGCCTACAATGAGCAGTTCTTC.

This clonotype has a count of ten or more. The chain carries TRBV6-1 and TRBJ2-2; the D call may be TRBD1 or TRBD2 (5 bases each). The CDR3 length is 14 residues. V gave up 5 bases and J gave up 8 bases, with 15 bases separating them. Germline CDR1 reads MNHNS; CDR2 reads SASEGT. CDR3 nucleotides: TGTGCCAGCAGTCGGGACCCCTGGATGGGGGAGCTGTTTTTT. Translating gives CASSRDPWMGELFF.

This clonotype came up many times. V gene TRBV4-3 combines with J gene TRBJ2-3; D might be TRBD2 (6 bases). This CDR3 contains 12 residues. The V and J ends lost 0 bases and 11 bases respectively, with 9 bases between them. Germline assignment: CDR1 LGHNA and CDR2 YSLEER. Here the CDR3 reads CASSQDREEQYF. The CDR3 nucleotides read TGCGCCAGCAGCCAAGATAGGGAGGAGCAGTATTTT.

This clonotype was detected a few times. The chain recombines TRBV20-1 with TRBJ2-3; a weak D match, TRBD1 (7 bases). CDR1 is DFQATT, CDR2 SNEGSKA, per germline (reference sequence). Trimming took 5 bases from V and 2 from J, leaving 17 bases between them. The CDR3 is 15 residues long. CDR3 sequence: CSALRGRSYTDTQYF. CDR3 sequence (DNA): TGCAGTGCTCTCAGGGGGAGGTCTTACACAGATACGCAGTATTTT.

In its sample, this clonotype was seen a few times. The CDR3 DNA is TGTGCCAGCAGTCCTCAGGGTCAGAGCAATCAGCCCCAGCATTTT. Its translation is CASSPQGQSNQPQHF. This chain uses TRBV12-3 or TRBV12-4 with TRBJ1-5; possible D gene TRBD1, 5 bases. Trimming took off 5 bases at V and 1 base at J, with 12 bases between the two ends. The CDR3 has 15 residues.

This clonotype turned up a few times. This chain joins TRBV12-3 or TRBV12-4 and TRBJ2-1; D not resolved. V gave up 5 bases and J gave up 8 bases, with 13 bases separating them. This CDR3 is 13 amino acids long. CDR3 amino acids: CASSPTWAYEQFF. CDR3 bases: TGTGCCAGCAGTCCTACGTGGGCCTATGAGCAGTTCTTC.

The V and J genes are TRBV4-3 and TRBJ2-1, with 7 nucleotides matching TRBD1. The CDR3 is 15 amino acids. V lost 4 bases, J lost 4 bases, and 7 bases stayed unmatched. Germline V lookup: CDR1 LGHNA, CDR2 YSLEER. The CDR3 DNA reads TGCGCCAGCAGCCTTGAGGGGGCAACGTACAATGAGCAGTTCTTC. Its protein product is CASSLEGATYNEQFF.

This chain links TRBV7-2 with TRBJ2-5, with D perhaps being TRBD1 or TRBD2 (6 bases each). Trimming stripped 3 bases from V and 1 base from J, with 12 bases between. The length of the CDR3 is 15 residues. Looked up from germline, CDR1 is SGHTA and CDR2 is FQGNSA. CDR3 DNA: TGTGCCAGCAGCTTCTTCAGGGGACTCCAAGAGACCCAGTACTTC. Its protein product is CASSFFRGLQETQYF. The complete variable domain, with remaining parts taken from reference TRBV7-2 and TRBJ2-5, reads GAGVSQSPSNKVTEKGKDVELRCDPISGHTALYWYRQSLGQGLEFLIYFQGNSAPDKSGLPSDRFSAERTGGSVSTLTIQRTQQEDSAVYLCASSFFRGLQETQYFGPGTRLLVL.

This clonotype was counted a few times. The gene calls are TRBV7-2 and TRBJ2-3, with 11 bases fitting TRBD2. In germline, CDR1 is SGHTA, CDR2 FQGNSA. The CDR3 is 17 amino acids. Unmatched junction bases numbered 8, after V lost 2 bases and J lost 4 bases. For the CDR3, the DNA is TGTGCCAGCAGCTTATCCACTAGCGGGAGTCTTCCAGATACGCAGTATTTT. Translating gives CASSLSTSGSLPDTQYF.

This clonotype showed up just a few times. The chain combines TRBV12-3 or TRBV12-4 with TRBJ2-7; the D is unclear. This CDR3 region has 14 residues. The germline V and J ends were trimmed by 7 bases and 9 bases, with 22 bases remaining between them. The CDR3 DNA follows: TGTGCCAGCACTCAACGGGCCTCACGACTTGGGCAGTACTTC. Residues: CASTQRASRLGQYF.

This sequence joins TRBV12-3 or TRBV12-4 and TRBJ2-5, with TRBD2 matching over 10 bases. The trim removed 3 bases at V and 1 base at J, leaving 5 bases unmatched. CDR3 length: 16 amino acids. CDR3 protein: CASSFRAGGPQETQYF. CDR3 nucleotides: TGTGCCAGCAGTTTTCGAGCGGGAGGGCCCCAAGAGACCCAGTACTTC.

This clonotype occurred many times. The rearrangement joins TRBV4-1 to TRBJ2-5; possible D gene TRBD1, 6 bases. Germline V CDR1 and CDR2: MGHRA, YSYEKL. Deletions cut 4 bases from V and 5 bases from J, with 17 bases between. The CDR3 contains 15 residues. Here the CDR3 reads CASSPNRAADETQYF. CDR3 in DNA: TGCGCCAGCAGCCCGAACAGGGCGGCCGACGAGACCCAGTACTTC.

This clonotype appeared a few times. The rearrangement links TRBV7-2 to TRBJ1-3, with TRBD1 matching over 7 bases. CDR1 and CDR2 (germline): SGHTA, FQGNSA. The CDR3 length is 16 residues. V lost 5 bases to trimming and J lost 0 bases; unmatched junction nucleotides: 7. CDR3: CASSKDRAFSGNTIYF. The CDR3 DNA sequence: TGTGCCAGCAGCAAAGACAGGGCGTTCTCTGGAAACACCATATATTTT.

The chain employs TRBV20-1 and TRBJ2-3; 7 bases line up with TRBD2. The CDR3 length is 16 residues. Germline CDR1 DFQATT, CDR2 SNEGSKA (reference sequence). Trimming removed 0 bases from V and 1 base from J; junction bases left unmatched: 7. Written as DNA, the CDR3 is TGCAGTGCTAGAGATGGGGCGGGAGTGGGCACAGATACGCAGTATTTT. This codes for CSARDGAGVGTDTQYF.

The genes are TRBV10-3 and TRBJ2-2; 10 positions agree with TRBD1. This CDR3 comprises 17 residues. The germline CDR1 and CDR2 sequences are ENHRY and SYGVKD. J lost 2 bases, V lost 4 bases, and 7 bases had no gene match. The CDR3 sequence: CAISVPRTGGNTGELFF. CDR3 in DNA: TGTGCCATCAGTGTTCCCCGGACAGGGGGAAACACCGGGGAGCTGTTTTTT.

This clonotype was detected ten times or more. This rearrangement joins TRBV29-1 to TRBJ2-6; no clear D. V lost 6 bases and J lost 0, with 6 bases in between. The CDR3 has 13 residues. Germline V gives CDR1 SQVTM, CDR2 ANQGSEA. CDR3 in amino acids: CSVVGSGANVLTF. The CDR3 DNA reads TGCAGCGTCGTGGGCTCTGGGGCCAACGTCCTGACTTTC.

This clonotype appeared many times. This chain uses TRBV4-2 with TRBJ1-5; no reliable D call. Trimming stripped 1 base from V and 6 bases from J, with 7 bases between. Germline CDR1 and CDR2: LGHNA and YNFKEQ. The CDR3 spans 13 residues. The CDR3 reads CASSQGRVQPQHF. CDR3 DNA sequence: TGTGCCAGCAGCCAAGGAAGGGTTCAGCCCCAGCATTTT.

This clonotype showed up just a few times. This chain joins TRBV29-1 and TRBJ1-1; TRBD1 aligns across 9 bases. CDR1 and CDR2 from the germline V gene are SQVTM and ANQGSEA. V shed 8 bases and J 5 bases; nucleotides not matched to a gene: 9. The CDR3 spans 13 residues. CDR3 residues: CSSETGGVTEAFF. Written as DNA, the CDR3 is TGCAGCTCGGAGACAGGGGGAGTTACTGAAGCTTTCTTT.